This entry lists 26 T cell receptor beta chains sequenced from one sample in a study of T cells in Graves' hyperthyroidism and ophthalmopathy. The investigators amplified TCR beta CDR3 regions from RNA transcripts. The study used the HTBI primer set for a first-round RT-PCR of the TCR CDR3. MiXCR, applied by TCRdb to the multiplex PCR reads, yields one record per CDR3 protein. The sample carries roughly 380,000 distinct CDR3 sequences, roughly 15% recorded once. Sequenced: blood. The receptors originated from a woman aged 18-29 years with Graves' hyperthyroidism.

In this sample, this clonotype turned up a few times. The genes are TRBV7-2 and TRBJ2-7; weak D call: TRBD2 (5 bases). The germline V gene encodes CDR1 SGHTA and CDR2 FQGNSA. The CDR3 consists of 14 residues. V was clipped by 3 bases and J by 0 bases, with 9 bases between them. The chain's CDR3 is CASSFRTGSYEQYF. DNA for the CDR3: TGTGCCAGCAGCTTCAGGACTGGCTCCTACGAGCAGTACTTC.

This clonotype was detected ten times or more. The V call is TRBV6-1, the J call TRBJ2-1; 9 nucleotides agree with TRBD2. The CDR3 totals 16 residues. Trimming removed 5 bases from V and 9 bases from J; junction bases left unmatched: 14. Per germline, CDR1 MNHNS and CDR2 SASEGT. CDR3 coding DNA: TGTGCCAGCAGTAGCCAAGCGGGAGGAACAGCAATTGAGCAGTTCTTC. Protein sequence: CASSSQAGGTAIEQFF.

On this clonotype itself: A much larger clone differs from this one at a single base, so this may be a read error. The chain links TRBV12-3 or TRBV12-4 to TRBJ2-2; weak D call: TRBD1 (6 bases). The CDR3 contains 13 residues. In DNA, the CDR3 is TGTGCCAGCAGCTCACAGGGCACCGGGGTGCTGTTTTTT. It codes for CASSSQGTGVLFF.

This clonotype was counted only a few times. The chain combines TRBV9 with TRBJ2-5, with TRBD2 matching over 8 bases. The junction had 10 bases not matched to a gene; V was cut back by 4 bases and J by 2 bases. The CDR3 length is 16 residues. Germline CDR1 and CDR2: SGDLS and YYNGEE. The CDR3 sequence: CASSTGGRPLQETQYF. The CDR3 DNA reads as TGTGCCAGCAGCACGGGGGGGCGGCCACTGCAAGAGACCCAGTACTTC. Drawing the rest from reference TRBV9 and TRBJ2-5, the complete variable domain is DSGVTQTPKHLITATGQRVTLRCSPRSGDLSVYWYQQSLDQGLQFLIQYYNGEERAKGNILERFSAQQFPDLHSELNLSSLELGDSALYFCASSTGGRPLQETQYFGPGTRLLVL.

About this clonotype: At one of its ends the junction is not consistent with the germline gene, which may arise from a read error. V is TRBV19 and J is TRBJ1-1; the D gene is possibly TRBD1 (6 bases). The CDR3 runs 14 residues. CDR1 and CDR2 from the germline V gene are LNHDA and SQIVND (reference sequence). The CDR3: CASISRDIDTEAFF. CDR3 bases: TGTGCGAGTATATCCCGGGACATTGACACTGAAGCTTTCTTT.

This clonotype has only a few counts. The chain has TRBV7-3 and TRBJ1-6, with a possible D match to TRBD1 (5 bases). Germline assignment: CDR1 SGHTA and CDR2 FQGTGA. Trimming shortened V by 2 bases and J by 7 bases, and 12 bases separated the two germline ends. The CDR3 is made up of 15 amino acids. CDR3 nucleotides: TGTGCCAGCAGCTTATGGGGGGACGGGAATTCACCCCTCCACTTT. Translated, it gives CASSLWGDGNSPLHF.

This clonotype was observed many times. The CDR3 bases are TGCAGTGCTAACCAACCCGGGACAGGGGTTAGTGAGCAGTTCTTC. This translates into CSANQPGTGVSEQFF. The rearrangement links TRBV20-1 to TRBJ2-1; TRBD1 aligns across 10 bases. The germline V gene encodes CDR1 DFQATT and CDR2 SNEGSKA (reference sequence). The CDR3 is made up of 15 amino acids. V was pared by 4 bases and J by 9 bases, with 12 bases of the junction left unmatched.

This clonotype was recorded many times. The V and J genes are TRBV25-1 and TRBJ2-1; TRBD2 matches at 13 bases. The germline CDR1 and CDR2 sequences are MGHDK and SYGVNS. The CDR3 is 18 residues long. V was clipped by 4 bases and J by 0 bases; unmatched bases: 6. The CDR3, as DNA: TGTGCCAGCAGTGGACCAACTAGCGGGAGGGCCTCCTACAATGAGCAGTTCTTC. It encodes CASSGPTSGRASYNEQFF.

This clonotype was found a few times. The V gene is TRBV9, the J gene TRBJ2-7; 7 nucleotides agree with TRBD2. The V gene end was trimmed by 3 bases and the J gene end by 2 bases; junction bases not matched to a gene: 14. This CDR3 has 17 residues. The V gene's germline CDR1 is SGDLS and CDR2 YYNGEE. The CDR3 protein is CASSDPIAGSETYEQYF. CDR3 nucleotide sequence: TGTGCCAGCAGCGACCCCATAGCGGGCTCAGAAACCTACGAGCAGTACTTC. Together with reference TRBV9 and TRBJ2-7, the CDR3 gives the full variable domain: DSGVTQTPKHLITATGQRVTLRCSPRSGDLSVYWYQQSLDQGLQFLIQYYNGEERAKGNILERFSAQQFPDLHSELNLSSLELGDSALYFCASSDPIAGSETYEQYFGPGTRLTVT.

The sample holds a few counts of this clonotype. The chain combines TRBV30 with TRBJ1-3; a possible D gene is TRBD1 (6 bases). V gave up 1 base and J gave up 0 bases, with 13 bases separating them. CDR1 is GTSNPN, CDR2 SVGIG, per germline (reference sequence). The CDR3 contains 16 residues. In nucleotides, the CDR3 is TGTGCCTGGAGTGCGCCTGACAGGAACTCTGGAAACACCATATATTTT. This sequence encodes CAWSAPDRNSGNTIYF.

This clonotype occurred many times. V and J are TRBV5-5 and TRBJ1-1, with 8 bases lining up with TRBD1. With V trimmed by 4 bases and J by 0 bases, 8 bases remained unmatched. This CDR3 comprises 16 residues. Germline-derived CDR1 and CDR2 are SGHKS and YYEKEE (reference sequence). The CDR3 loop reads CASSQTGGPLNTEAFF. DNA of the CDR3: TGTGCCAGCAGCCAAACAGGGGGACCCCTGAACACTGAAGCTTTCTTT.

Many counts were recorded for this clonotype. The chain carries TRBV12-3 or TRBV12-4 and TRBJ1-1, with D uncertain. V was shortened by 7 bases and J by 0 bases, with 9 bases between the two germline ends. CDR3 length: 13 amino acids. The CDR3 coding sequence is TGTGCCAGCACCACAACAGTGAACACTGAAGCTTTCTTT. It yields the protein CASTTTVNTEAFF.

This clonotype was counted ten times or more. This chain joins TRBV6-5 and TRBJ2-1; 10 nucleotides align to TRBD1. CDR1 MNHEY and CDR2 SVGAGI come from the germline V gene. The CDR3 is 16 residues long. V shed 2 bases and J 5 bases; nucleotides not matched to a gene: 6. CDR3 sequence: CASSYVGQGKNNEQFF. CDR3 nucleotides: TGTGCCAGCAGTTACGTGGGACAGGGGAAGAACAATGAGCAGTTCTTC.

On this clonotype: A much larger clone sits a single nucleotide away, making a read error possible. The chain combines TRBV7-2 with TRBJ2-3, with D unclear. Per germline, CDR1 SGHTA and CDR2 FQGNSA. CDR3 length equals 13 residues. Trimming shortened V by 11 bases and J by 1 base, and 13 bases separated the two germline ends. CDR3 sequence: CAGSDGRTDTQYF. CDR3 DNA: TGTGCCGGCTCTGACGGACGCACAGATACGCAGTATTTT.

The rearrangement joins TRBV5-1 to TRBJ2-5, with unresolved D. This CDR3 is 15 amino acids long. Per germline, CDR1 SGHRS and CDR2 YFSETQ. V dropped 4 bases and J dropped 1 base, with 14 bases sitting between them. The CDR3 region has the DNA TGCGCCAGCAGCCGCCAGGTGGGCGGCCAAGAGACCCAGTACTTC. This translates into CASSRQVGGQETQYF.

This clonotype came up many times. The chain links TRBV28 to TRBJ1-5; tentative D call: TRBD1 (6 bases). The CDR3 spans 14 residues. V shed 7 bases and J shed 5 bases, with 15 bases lying between them. The germline V gene has CDR1 MDHEN and CDR2 SYDVKM. CDR3 protein: CASIVTGGYQPQHF. Here the CDR3 DNA reads TGTGCCAGCATCGTAACGGGGGGCTATCAGCCCCAGCATTTT.

This chain links TRBV7-3 with TRBJ2-1; TRBD2 matches at 9 bases. The length of the CDR3 is 16 residues. Germline lookup yields CDR1 SGHTA and CDR2 FQGTGA. Germline trimming cut 4 bases from V and 7 bases from J; bases unmatched to any gene: 11. The CDR3, as DNA: TGTGCCAGCAGCTCACCTGAGGCGGGAGGGCCGAATGAGCAGTTCTTC. Translating gives CASSSPEAGGPNEQFF. The variable domain in full, with the rest retrieved from reference TRBV7-3 and TRBJ2-1, is GAGVSQTPSNKVTEKGKYVELRCDPISGHTALYWYRQSLGQGPEFLIYFQGTGAADDSGLPNDRFFAVRPEGSVSTLKIQRTERGDSAVYLCASSSPEAGGPNEQFFGPGTRLTVL.

This clonotype showed up many times. The chain carries TRBV20-1 and TRBJ2-3, with D unresolved. CDR1 is DFQATT, CDR2 SNEGSKA, per germline (reference sequence). Trimming removed 1 base from V and 5 bases from J, with 7 bases in between. The CDR3 is made up of 12 amino acids. CDR3 in DNA: TGCAGTGCTAGAGTACCTGGAGATACGCAGTATTTT. Its translation: CSARVPGDTQYF.

This clonotype was found a few times. V and J are TRBV28 and TRBJ1-5; no clear D gene. The V gene lost 5 bases and the J gene lost 6 bases, with 17 bases spanning the gap. Germline-derived CDR1 and CDR2 are MDHEN and SYDVKM. The CDR3 has 15 residues. The chain's CDR3 is CASSQLGGAGQPQHF. CDR3 sequence (DNA): TGTGCCAGCAGTCAATTGGGAGGAGCAGGTCAGCCCCAGCATTTT. Full variable domain (outside the CDR3, taken from reference TRBV28 and TRBJ1-5): DVKVTQSSRYLVKRTGEKVFLECVQDMDHENMFWYRQDPGLGLRLIYFSYDVKMKEKGDIPEGYSVSREKKERFSLILESASTNQTSMYLCASSQLGGAGQPQHFGDGTRLSIL.

In its sample, this clonotype was seen a few times. The chain uses TRBV27 and TRBJ2-2; 7 positions match TRBD2. This CDR3 region has 14 residues. V gave up 6 bases and J gave up 6 bases; unmatched junction bases: 7. CDR1 is MNHEY, CDR2 SMNVEV, per germline (reference sequence). CDR3 sequence (DNA): TGTGCCAGCAGACTAGCGAAGAGGGCCGGGGAGCTGTTTTTT. Translating it yields CASRLAKRAGELFF.

This clonotype was found many times. The chain links TRBV13 to TRBJ2-7; 8 nucleotides line up with TRBD2. Trimming cost V 5 bases and J 0 bases; bases outside gene matches: 9. This CDR3 spans 16 amino acids. CDR1 is PRHDT and CDR2 is FYEKMQ in the germline V gene (reference sequence). CDR3 region: CASSAAGGAYSYEQYF. The CDR3 DNA reads as TGTGCCAGCAGCGCCGCGGGGGGAGCCTACTCCTACGAGCAGTACTTC.

The V and J genes are TRBV9 and TRBJ2-7; no reliable D call. The CDR3 runs 13 residues. Looked up from germline, CDR1 is SGDLS and CDR2 is YYNGEE. V was cut by 3 bases and J by 3 bases, with 10 bases left in between. DNA of the CDR3: TGTGCCAGCAGCGGATTACGGAGCTACGAGCAGTACTTC. Translation gives CASSGLRSYEQYF.

Many counts were recorded for this clonotype. This chain connects TRBV6-2 or TRBV6-3 to TRBJ1-6, with no clear D. Trimming cost V 5 bases and J 7 bases, with 15 bases left between them. Germline loops: CDR1 MNHEY, CDR2 SVGEGT. The CDR3 contains 15 residues. CDR3 sequence: CASSAAVKLNSPLHF. CDR3 nucleotides: TGTGCCAGCAGTGCGGCTGTGAAGCTAAATTCACCCCTCCACTTT.

The V and J genes are TRBV10-3 and TRBJ2-1, with 10 positions matching TRBD2. Germline V lookup: CDR1 ENHRY, CDR2 SYGVKD. The V segment lost 8 bases and the J segment 4 bases; nucleotides outside the gene matches: 8. The CDR3 totals 15 residues. CDR3 region: CAIEASGSLYNEQFF. The CDR3 DNA follows: TGTGCCATCGAGGCTAGCGGGAGCTTGTACAATGAGCAGTTCTTC.

The rearrangement links TRBV14 to TRBJ2-1, with a possible D match to TRBD2 (5 bases). Trimming pared 4 bases from V and 5 bases from J, leaving 15 bases between. The germline gives CDR1 SGHDN, CDR2 FVKESK. This CDR3 has 15 amino acids. The CDR3 loop reads CASSPLRSGDNEQFF. The CDR3 nucleotides are TGTGCCAGCAGCCCGCTTCGGTCCGGGGACAATGAGCAGTTCTTC.

As DNA, the CDR3 is TGTGCCAGCAGTTATACCGGTTACACGGGAGGCTACACCTTC. Protein: CASSYTGYTGGYTF. V usage is TRBV6-5 and J usage is TRBJ1-2; D gene unclear. Germline assignment: CDR1 MNHEY and CDR2 SVGAGI. The V end was cut by 3 bases, the J end by 8 bases, with 16 bases between. This CDR3 comprises 14 residues.